The 14 T cell receptor beta chains below come from one sample, sequenced in a study of blood T cells in healthy people across ages. The second PCR ran about 6 to 11 cycles with a sample-barcoded 5' primer and J-beta primers. TCRdb re-analysed the 5' RACE reads in MiXCR, keeping a single row per CDR3 protein. Here the sample spans roughly 1.5 million distinct CDR3 sequences, 40% to 45% being singletons. The specimen sequenced was blood. These TCRs come from a woman between 18 and 29 years old in good health.

The chain employs TRBV9 and TRBJ2-3; TRBD2 might be the D (6 bases). This CDR3 spans 15 amino acids. Trimming took off 3 bases at V and 0 bases at J, with 11 bases between the two ends. Germline V CDR1 and CDR2: SGDLS, YYNGEE. This chain's CDR3 is CASSERATSTDTQYF. In DNA form, the CDR3 reads TGTGCCAGCAGCGAGCGGGCTACTAGCACAGATACGCAGTATTTT.

The rearrangement uses TRBV30 and TRBJ2-1; 7 bases are shared with TRBD2. The V and J ends lost 1 base and 5 bases, in that order; junction bases with no gene match: 11. CDR3 length: 16 amino acids. Per the germline V gene, CDR1 is GTSNPN and CDR2 is SVGIG (reference sequence). CDR3 bases: TGTGCCTGGAGTGCCTTTACTAGCGAGGCTCACAATGAGCAGTTCTTC. It codes for CAWSAFTSEAHNEQFF.

Only a few counts were recorded for this clonotype. The rearrangement links TRBV27 to TRBJ2-7; 8 bases align to TRBD1. J was trimmed by 1 base and V by 3 bases; bases with no gene match: 8. Germline assignment: CDR1 MNHEY and CDR2 SMNVEV (reference sequence). The CDR3 length is 16 residues. CDR3 bases: TGTGCCAGCAGTTTTGTGTACAGGGACAGGTCCTACGAGCAGTACTTC. Its protein product is CASSFVYRDRSYEQYF.

V gene TRBV7-2 combines with J gene TRBJ2-5, with TRBD2 matching 11 bases. The CDR3 runs to 16 residues. V shed 5 bases, J shed 2 bases, and the junction held 7 bases outside the gene matches. CDR1 is SGHTA, CDR2 FQGNSA, per germline. CDR3 coding DNA: TGTGCCAGCAGCGTCACTAGCGGGGGACCTCAAGAGACCCAGTACTTC. It encodes CASSVTSGGPQETQYF.

The V call is TRBV9, the J call TRBJ2-3, with D tentatively TRBD2 (6 bases). This CDR3 comprises 15 residues. The germline V gene has CDR1 SGDLS and CDR2 YYNGEE. V shed 4 bases and J shed 0 bases, with 12 bases lying between them. CDR3 sequence (DNA): TGTGCCAGCAGCTCTTGGGGGGAGAGCACAGATACGCAGTATTTT. Residues: CASSSWGESTDTQYF. Complete variable domain (other parts from reference TRBV9 and TRBJ2-3): DSGVTQTPKHLITATGQRVTLRCSPRSGDLSVYWYQQSLDQGLQFLIQYYNGEERAKGNILERFSAQQFPDLHSELNLSSLELGDSALYFCASSSWGESTDTQYFGPGTRLTVL.

This chain connects TRBV28 to TRBJ1-2; D is ambiguous. Per the germline V gene, CDR1 is MDHEN and CDR2 is SYDVKM. The CDR3 loop spans 14 amino acids. V was shortened by 6 bases and J by 8 bases, with 19 bases between the two germline ends. The DNA for the CDR3 is TGTGCCAGCAGCCTAACCCAGGCGCCGGGGGGCTACACCTTC. Translating it yields CASSLTQAPGGYTF.

The V call is TRBV7-8, the J call TRBJ2-7; D remains unclear. Trimming took off 2 bases at V and 2 bases at J, with 10 bases between the two ends. The V gene's germline CDR1 is SGHVS and CDR2 FQNEAQ. The CDR3 loop spans 14 amino acids. The CDR3 nucleotides are TGTGCCAGCAGCTTATTCCGCGTTCCCTACGAGCAGTACTTC. As protein: CASSLFRVPYEQYF.

This clonotype occurred a few times. The rearrangement uses TRBV15 and TRBJ2-7; D possibly corresponds to TRBD1 (6 bases). Between the trimmed V and J ends, which lost 3 bases and 2 bases, there was a span of 8 bases. The CDR3 loop spans 13 amino acids. CDR1 LNHNV and CDR2 YYDKDF come from the germline V gene (reference sequence). The CDR3 coding sequence is TGTGCCACCAGCAGGGACAGTACCTACGAGCAGTACTTC. It is translated as CATSRDSTYEQYF.

This clonotype was recorded only once. A junction end diverges from the germline sequence, so it may reflect a read error. This chain links TRBV20-1 with TRBJ2-1, with D perhaps matching TRBD2 (6 bases). Per the germline V gene, CDR1 is DFQATT and CDR2 is SNEGSKA (reference sequence). This CDR3 region has 16 residues. The CDR3 DNA is TGCAGTGCTCCGATTCCTCTAGCGAGCTCCTACAACGAGCAGTTCTTC. Translation: CSAPIPLASSYNEQFF.

This clonotype was picked up a small number of times. The chain uses TRBV7-8 and TRBJ2-3, with D possibly being TRBD1 (5 bases). CDR1 and CDR2 (germline): SGHVS, FQNEAQ. Trimming cost V 2 bases and J 2 bases, with 14 bases left between them. This CDR3 contains 16 residues. CDR3: CASSLMGHPNTDTQYF. In nucleotides, the CDR3 is TGTGCCAGCAGCTTAATGGGGCACCCGAACACAGATACGCAGTATTTT.

J is TRBJ2-1 and V is TRBV20-1; a weak D match, TRBD1 (6 bases). The CDR3 sequence is 14 residues long. In germline, CDR1 is DFQATT, CDR2 SNEGSKA (reference sequence). Trimming cost V 7 bases and J 3 bases, with 16 bases left between them. The CDR3 spells CSVPRARGYNEQFF. CDR3 sequence (DNA): TGCAGTGTCCCCCGGGCCAGGGGCTACAATGAGCAGTTCTTC.

The rearrangement joins TRBV9 to TRBJ2-3, with a tentative D call TRBD1 (5 bases). Germline CDR1 is SGDLS and CDR2 is YYNGEE. The V end lost 0 bases, the J end lost 2 bases, and 19 bases lay between the germline ends. The CDR3 is 18 residues long. CDR3 protein: CASSVERKHWGLTDTQYF. The CDR3 DNA follows: TGTGCCAGCAGCGTAGAACGGAAGCATTGGGGCCTCACAGATACGCAGTATTTT.

V is TRBV18 and J is TRBJ1-4, with a weak D call TRBD1 (6 bases). V gave up 3 bases and J gave up 7 bases, with 15 bases separating them. The CDR3 totals 15 residues. Germline-derived CDR1 and CDR2 are KGHSH and LQKENI. The CDR3 DNA reads as TGTGCCAGCTCACCCGGAGGGACGGGGGCTGAAAAACTGTTTTTT. Translating it yields CASSPGGTGAEKLFF. The full variable domain, in which reference TRBV18 and TRBJ1-4 provide the parts outside the CDR3, is NAGVMQNPRHLVRRRGQEARLRCSPMKGHSHVYWYRQLPEEGLKFMVYLQKENIIDESGMPKERFSAEFPKEGPSILRIQQVVRGDSAAYFCASSPGGTGAEKLFFGSGTQLSVL.

This clonotype was seen only a few times. The CDR3 here is CASRRSGRHSYEQYF. In DNA, the CDR3 is TGTGCCAGCAGGAGATCGGGACGTCACTCCTACGAGCAGTACTTC. The chain combines TRBV6-2 or TRBV6-3 with TRBJ2-7, with D perhaps being TRBD1 or TRBD2 (5 bases each). The CDR3 contains 15 residues. V dropped 6 bases and J dropped 0 bases, with 15 bases sitting between them. Germline CDR1 is MNHEY and CDR2 is SVGEGT.